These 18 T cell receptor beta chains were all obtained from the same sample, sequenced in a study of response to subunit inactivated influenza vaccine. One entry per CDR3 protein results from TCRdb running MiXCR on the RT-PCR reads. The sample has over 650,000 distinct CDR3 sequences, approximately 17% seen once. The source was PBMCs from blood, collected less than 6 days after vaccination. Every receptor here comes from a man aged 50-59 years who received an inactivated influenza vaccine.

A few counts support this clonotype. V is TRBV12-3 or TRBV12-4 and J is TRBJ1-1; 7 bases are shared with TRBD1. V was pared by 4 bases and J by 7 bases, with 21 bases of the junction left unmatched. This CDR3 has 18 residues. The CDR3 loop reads CASSSAVGDSLLLSEAFF. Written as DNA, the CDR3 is TGTGCCAGCAGTTCCGCTGTGGGGGACAGCCTCCTCTTGAGTGAAGCTTTCTTT.

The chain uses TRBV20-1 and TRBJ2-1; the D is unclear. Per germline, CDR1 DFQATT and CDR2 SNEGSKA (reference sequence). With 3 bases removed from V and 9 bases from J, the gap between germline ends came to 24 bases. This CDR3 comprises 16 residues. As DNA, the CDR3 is TGCAGTGCTAGTTATTTCGGACGGACCGCTTTTAGTGAGCAGTTCTTC. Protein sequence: CSASYFGRTAFSEQFF.

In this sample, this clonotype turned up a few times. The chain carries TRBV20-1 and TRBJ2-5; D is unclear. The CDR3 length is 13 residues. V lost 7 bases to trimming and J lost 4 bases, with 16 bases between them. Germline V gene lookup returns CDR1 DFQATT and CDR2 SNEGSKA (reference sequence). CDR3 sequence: CSVLPEVGETQYF. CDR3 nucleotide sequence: TGCAGTGTTCTCCCTGAAGTTGGAGAGACCCAGTACTTC.

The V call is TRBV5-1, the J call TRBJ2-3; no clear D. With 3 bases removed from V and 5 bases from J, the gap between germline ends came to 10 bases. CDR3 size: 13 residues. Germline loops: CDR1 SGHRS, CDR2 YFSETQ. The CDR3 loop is CASSSHVGDTQYF. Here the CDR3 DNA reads TGCGCCAGCAGCTCCCACGTTGGAGATACGCAGTATTTT.

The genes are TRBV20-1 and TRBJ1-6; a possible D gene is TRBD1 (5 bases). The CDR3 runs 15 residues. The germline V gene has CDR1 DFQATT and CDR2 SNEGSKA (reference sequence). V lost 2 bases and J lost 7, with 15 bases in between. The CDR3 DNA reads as TGCAGTGCTAGAAATGGGGCGCTGAGGAATTCACCCCTCCACTTT. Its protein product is CSARNGALRNSPLHF.

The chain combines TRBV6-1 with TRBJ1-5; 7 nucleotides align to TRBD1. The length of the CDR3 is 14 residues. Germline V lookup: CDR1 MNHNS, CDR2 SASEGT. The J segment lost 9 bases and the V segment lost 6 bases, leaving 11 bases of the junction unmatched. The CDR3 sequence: CASSPTGVGGPQHF. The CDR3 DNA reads TGTGCCAGCAGCCCTACAGGGGTCGGGGGGCCCCAGCATTTT.

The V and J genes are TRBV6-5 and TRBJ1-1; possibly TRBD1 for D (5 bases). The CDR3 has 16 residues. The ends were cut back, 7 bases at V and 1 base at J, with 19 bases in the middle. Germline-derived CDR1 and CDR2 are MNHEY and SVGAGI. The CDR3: CASKLGTLIGNTEAFF. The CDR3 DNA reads TGTGCCAGCAAGTTGGGGACTTTAATCGGGAACACTGAAGCTTTCTTT.

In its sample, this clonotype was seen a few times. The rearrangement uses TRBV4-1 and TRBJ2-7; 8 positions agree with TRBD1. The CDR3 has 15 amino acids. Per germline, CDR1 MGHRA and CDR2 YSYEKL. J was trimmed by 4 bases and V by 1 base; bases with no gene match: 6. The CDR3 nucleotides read TGCGCCAGCAGCCAAGGTCAGGGGGCAGAATACGAGCAGTACTTC. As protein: CASSQGQGAEYEQYF.

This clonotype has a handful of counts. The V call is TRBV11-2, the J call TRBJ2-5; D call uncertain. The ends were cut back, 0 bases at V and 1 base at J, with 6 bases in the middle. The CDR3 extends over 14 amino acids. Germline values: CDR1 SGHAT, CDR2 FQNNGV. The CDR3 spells CASSLDAVQETQYF. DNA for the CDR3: TGTGCCAGCAGCTTAGATGCGGTCCAAGAGACCCAGTACTTC.

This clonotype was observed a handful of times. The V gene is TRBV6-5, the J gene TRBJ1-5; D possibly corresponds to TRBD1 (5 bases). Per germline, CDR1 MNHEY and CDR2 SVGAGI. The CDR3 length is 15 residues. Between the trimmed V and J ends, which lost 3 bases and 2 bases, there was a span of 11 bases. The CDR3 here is CASSYSRVGNQPQHF. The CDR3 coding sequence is TGTGCCAGCAGTTATAGCAGGGTCGGCAATCAGCCCCAGCATTTT.

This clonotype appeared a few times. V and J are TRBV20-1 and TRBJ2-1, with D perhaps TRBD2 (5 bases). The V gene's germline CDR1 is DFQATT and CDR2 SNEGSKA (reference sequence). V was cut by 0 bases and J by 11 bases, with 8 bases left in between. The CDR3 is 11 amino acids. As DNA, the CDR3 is TGCAGTGCTAGAGATGGACTGCAGCAGTTCTTC. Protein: CSARDGLQQFF.

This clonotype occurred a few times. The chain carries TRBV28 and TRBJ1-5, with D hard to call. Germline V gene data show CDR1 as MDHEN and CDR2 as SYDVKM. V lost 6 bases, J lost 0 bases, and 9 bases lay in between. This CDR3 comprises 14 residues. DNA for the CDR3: TGTGCCAGCAGGAGCCTTAATAGCAATCAGCCCCAGCATTTT. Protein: CASRSLNSNQPQHF. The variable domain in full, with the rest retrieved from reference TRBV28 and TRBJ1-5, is DVKVTQSSRYLVKRTGEKVFLECVQDMDHENMFWYRQDPGLGLRLIYFSYDVKMKEKGDIPEGYSVSREKKERFSLILESASTNQTSMYLCASRSLNSNQPQHFGDGTRLSIL.

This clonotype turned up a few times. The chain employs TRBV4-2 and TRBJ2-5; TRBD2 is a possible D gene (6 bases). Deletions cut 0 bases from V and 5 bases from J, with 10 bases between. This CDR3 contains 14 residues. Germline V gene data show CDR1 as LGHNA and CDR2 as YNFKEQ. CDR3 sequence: CASSQDFRGETQYF. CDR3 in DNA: TGTGCCAGCAGCCAAGATTTTCGGGGGGAGACCCAGTACTTC.

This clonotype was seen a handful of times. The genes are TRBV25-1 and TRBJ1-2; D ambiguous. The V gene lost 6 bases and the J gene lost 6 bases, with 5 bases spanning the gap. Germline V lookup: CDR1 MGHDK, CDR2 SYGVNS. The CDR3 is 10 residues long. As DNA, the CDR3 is TGTGCCAGCAGGGGTAATGGCTACACCTTC. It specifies CASRGNGYTF.

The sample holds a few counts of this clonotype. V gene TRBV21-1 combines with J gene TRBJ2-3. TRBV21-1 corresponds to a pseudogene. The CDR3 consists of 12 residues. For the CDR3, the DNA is TGTGCCAGCAGCAGAGGGGGATCCACGCAGTATTTT. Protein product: CASSRGGSTQYF.

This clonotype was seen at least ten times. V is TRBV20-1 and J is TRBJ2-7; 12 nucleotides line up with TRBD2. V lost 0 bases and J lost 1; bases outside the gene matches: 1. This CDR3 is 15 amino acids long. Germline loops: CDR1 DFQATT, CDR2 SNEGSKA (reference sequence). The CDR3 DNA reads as TGCAGTGCTAGAGAACTAGCGGGAGGATCCTACGAGCAGTACTTC. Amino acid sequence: CSARELAGGSYEQYF.

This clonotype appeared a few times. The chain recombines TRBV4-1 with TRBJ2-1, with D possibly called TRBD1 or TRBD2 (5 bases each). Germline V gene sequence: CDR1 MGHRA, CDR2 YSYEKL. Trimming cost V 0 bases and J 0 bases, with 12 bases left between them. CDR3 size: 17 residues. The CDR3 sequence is CASSQEDTGYSYNEQFF. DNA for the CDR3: TGCGCCAGCAGCCAAGAGGACACGGGATACTCCTACAATGAGCAGTTCTTC.

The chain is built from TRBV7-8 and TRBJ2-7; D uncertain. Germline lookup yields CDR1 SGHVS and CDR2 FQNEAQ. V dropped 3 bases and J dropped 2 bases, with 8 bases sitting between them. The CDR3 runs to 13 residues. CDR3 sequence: CASSFDSTYEQYF. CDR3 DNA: TGTGCCAGCAGCTTCGATTCGACCTACGAGCAGTACTTC. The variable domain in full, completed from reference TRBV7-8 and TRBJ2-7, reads GAGVSQSPRYKVAKRGQDVALRCDPISGHVSLFWYQQALGQGPEFLTYFQNEAQLDKSGLPSDRFFAERPEGSVSTLKIQRTQQEDSAVYLCASSFDSTYEQYFGPGTRLTVT.